This T cell receptor (beta chain) was recorded in a study of PD-1 blockade in classical Hodgkin lymphoma (TCRdb year 2020). Broadly, across the study: Nivolumab dosing was 3 mg/kg intravenously every 2 weeks, continuing until either disease progression or unacceptable toxicity. To define a peripheral blood immune signature of response to PD-1 blockade in classical Hodgkin lymphoma, the study combined TCR beta sequencing with CyTOF.

Study-wide conclusions, independent of this receptor: Lower diversity was observed in patients in whom nivolumab was started less than 1 year after ASCT, and these patients were excluded from later analyses so that confounding by immune reconstitution would be avoided. Baseline diversity similar to that of newly diagnosed patients was observed in trial patients achieving complete response, whereas significantly lower diversity was observed in partial responders and progressors. The study was restricted to a single clinical trial cohort, and the causes of repertoire differences, possibly disease activity or prior therapy, were left undefined. By C4D1, a significant rise was seen in CD4+ TCR diversity but not in CD8+ TCR diversity (p=0.0027 vs p=0.16), and the rise was most apparent among complete responders (p=0.02). Newly diagnosed patients were reported to have lower baseline TCR diversity than healthy donors, and relapsed/refractory patients were reported to have lower baseline TCR diversity still.

A remark on this clone: Its antigen has not been determined. Qualities for individual bases were not recorded, and no much larger clone is one base off.

The Qiagen DNeasy kit was used to extract genomic DNA from unsorted PBMCs and from the negatively selected CD4+ and CD8+ fractions. Using primers that anneal to V and J segments, immunoSEQ multiplex PCR amplified the TCR beta CDR3 regions. Amplification bias was minimized using a synthetic immune receptor repertoire, and residual bias was removed computationally after sequencing. The authors processed their data as follows. Repertoire diversity was quantified as the Shannon entropy index using custom Python scripts. The unsorted, CD4+ and CD8+ repertoires were each analyzed separately, with the exception of combined analyses, where CD4+ and CD8+ sequences were merged in silico. A clone counted as expanded when the clone's frequency after treatment rose at least 2-fold relative to C1D1, and clones undetected at baseline were given a pseudocount of 0.5. Singleton clones were defined as clones with 0 or 1 copy at C1D1, and non-singleton clones were defined as clones with 2 or more copies. Clones expanded in unsorted samples were annotated as CD4+, CD8+ or unknown by matching protein sequences in sorted samples from the same patient. Wilcoxon tests on paired samples were used to test changes in diversity from C1D1 to C4D1. The clones in this table, taken by TCRdb from immuneACCESS, are in-frame only. Not every clone is retained; where verified, under half of the shortfall comes from an unresolved V gene, and the cause of the rest is unknown. The D gene and trimming were derived from the DNA, and the V and J assignments and clone size from that table. The sample table contains 100,000 to 120,000 clones; only one count was recorded for 80% to 90% of them. Of the sample, 15% to 20% is held by the ten largest clones.

Trimming at the junction amounts to 5 bases on V and 4 bases on J, and the germline ends lie 17 bases apart. Taken from the germline V gene, the CDR1 and CDR2 loops are SGHVS and FQNEAQ. Inclusive of the bounding cysteine and phenylalanine, the CDR3 is 15 residues long. Only the CDR3 part of the read is kept: 45 bases, read in frame from the first base. The sample's time point label, decoded: cycle 2 day 1 (C2D1) of nivolumab. Every trial patient had relapsed following autologous stem cell transplantation, and prior brentuximab vedotin exposure was what differed among cohorts A, B and C. The trial cohort comprised some 60 patients with relapsed/refractory classical Hodgkin lymphoma whose best overall responses were complete response, partial response or progressive disease. Single-agent nivolumab was administered to trial patients in the multi-cohort phase II CheckMate 205 trial. An independent review committee assessed best overall response by applying the 2007 International Working Group response criteria. Trial PBMCs were obtained immediately prior to nivolumab initiation (C1D1) and on therapy at cycle 2 day 1 and cycle 4 day 1. Peripheral blood was collected in 8 mL Vacutainer Cell Preparation Tubes, from which PBMCs were isolated by centrifugation and then cryopreserved.

The TCR comes from a human donor with classical Hodgkin lymphoma. Sequenced material: peripheral blood mononuclear cells (PBMCs), taken before the second cycle of nivolumab. Here the chain combines TRBV7-8 and TRBJ1-1; a tentative D match to TRBD1 spans 6 bases. The sequence in DNA is TGTGCCAGCAGCCCGGTTACAGGGAAGGGCACTGAAGCTTTCTTT. Translated, it gives CASSPVTGKGTEAFF.